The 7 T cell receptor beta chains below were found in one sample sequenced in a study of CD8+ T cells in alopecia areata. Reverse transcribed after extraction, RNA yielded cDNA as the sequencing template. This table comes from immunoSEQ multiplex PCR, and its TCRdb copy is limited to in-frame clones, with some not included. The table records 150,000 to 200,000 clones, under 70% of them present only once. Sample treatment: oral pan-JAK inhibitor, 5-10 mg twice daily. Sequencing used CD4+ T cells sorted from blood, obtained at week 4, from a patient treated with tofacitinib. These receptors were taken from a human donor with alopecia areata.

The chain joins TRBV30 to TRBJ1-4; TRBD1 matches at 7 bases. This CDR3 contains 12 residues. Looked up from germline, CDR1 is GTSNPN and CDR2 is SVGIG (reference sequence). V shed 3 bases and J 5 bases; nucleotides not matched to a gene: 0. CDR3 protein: CAWSRGNEKLFF. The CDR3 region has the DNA TGTGCCTGGAGCAGGGGGAATGAAAAACTGTTTTTT.

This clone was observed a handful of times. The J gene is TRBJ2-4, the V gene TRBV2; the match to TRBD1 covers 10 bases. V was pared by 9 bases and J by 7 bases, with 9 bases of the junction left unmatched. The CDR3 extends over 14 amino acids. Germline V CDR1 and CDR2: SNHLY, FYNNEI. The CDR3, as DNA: TGTGCCAGTGCCGGGACAGGGGCGGGGAACATTCAGTACTTC. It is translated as CASAGTGAGNIQYF.

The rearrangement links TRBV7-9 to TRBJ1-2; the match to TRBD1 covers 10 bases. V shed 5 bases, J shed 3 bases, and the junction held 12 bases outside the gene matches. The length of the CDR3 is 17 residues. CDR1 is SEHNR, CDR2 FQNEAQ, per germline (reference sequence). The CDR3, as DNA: TGTGCCAGCAGCCAACTGGGGACAGGGGTCACTGACTATGGCTACACCTTC. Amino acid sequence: CASSQLGTGVTDYGYTF. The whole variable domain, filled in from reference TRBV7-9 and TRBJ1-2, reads DTGVSQNPRHKITKRGQNVTFRCDPISEHNRLYWYRQTLGQGPEFLTYFQNEAQLEKSRLLSDRFSAERPKGSFSTLEIQRTEQGDSAMYLCASSQLGTGVTDYGYTFGSGTRLTVV.

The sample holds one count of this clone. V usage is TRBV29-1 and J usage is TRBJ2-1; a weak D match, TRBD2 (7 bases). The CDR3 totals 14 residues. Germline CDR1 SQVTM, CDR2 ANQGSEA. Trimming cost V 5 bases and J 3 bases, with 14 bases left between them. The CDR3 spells CSVKGGPFYNEQFF. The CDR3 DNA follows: TGCAGCGTTAAGGGGGGGCCCTTCTACAATGAGCAGTTCTTC.

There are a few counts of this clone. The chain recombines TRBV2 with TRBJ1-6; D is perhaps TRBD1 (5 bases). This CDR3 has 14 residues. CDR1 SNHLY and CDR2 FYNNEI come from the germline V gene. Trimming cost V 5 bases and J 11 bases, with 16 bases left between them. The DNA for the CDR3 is TGTGCCAGCAGTTTGACAGATCTTAGCACACCCCTCCACTTT. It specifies CASSLTDLSTPLHF.

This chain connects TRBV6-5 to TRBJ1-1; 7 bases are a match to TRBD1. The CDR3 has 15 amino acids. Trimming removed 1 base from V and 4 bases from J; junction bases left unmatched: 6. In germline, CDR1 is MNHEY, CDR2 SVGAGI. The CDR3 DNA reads TGTGCCAGCAGTTACTTCAGACAGGGAGGCACTGAAGCTTTCTTT. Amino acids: CASSYFRQGGTEAFF.

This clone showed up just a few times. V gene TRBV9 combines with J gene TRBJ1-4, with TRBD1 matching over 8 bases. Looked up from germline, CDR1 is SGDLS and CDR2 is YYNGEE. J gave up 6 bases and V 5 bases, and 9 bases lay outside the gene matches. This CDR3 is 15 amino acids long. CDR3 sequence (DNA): TGTGCCAGCAGTGCCAGGGGGCAACTACATGAAAAACTGTTTTTT. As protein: CASSARGQLHEKLFF.